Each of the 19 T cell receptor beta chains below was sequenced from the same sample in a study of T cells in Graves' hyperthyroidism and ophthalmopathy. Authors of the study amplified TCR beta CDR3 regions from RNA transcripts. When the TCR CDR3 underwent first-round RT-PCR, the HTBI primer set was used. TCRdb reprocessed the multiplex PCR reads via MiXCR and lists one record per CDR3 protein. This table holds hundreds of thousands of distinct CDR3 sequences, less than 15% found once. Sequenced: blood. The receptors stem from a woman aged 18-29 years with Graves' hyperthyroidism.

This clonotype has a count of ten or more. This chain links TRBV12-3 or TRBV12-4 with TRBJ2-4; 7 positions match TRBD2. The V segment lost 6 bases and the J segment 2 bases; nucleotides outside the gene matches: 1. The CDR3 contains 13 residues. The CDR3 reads CASRAGTKNIQYF. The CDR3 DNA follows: TGTGCCAGCAGAGCGGGAACCAAAAACATTCAGTACTTC.

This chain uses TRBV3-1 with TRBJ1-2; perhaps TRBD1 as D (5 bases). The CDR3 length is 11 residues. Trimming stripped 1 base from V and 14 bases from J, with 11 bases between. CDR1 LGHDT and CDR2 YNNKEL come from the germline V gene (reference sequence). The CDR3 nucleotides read TGTGCCAGCAGCCAAGGGCAGGGAAATACCTTC. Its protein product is CASSQGQGNTF.

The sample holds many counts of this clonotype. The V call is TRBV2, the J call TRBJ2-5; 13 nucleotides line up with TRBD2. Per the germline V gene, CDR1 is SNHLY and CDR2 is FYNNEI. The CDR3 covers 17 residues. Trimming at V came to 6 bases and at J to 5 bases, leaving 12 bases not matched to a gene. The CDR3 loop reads CASRNGLAGVDVETQYF. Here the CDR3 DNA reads TGTGCCAGCAGGAATGGACTAGCGGGAGTGGATGTCGAGACCCAGTACTTC.

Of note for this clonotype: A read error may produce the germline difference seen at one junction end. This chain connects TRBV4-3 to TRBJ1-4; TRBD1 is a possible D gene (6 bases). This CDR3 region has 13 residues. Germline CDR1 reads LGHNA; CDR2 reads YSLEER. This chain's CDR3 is CTSSRMGAEKLFF. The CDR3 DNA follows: TGCACCAGCAGCCGGATGGGGGCTGAAAAACTGTTTTTT.

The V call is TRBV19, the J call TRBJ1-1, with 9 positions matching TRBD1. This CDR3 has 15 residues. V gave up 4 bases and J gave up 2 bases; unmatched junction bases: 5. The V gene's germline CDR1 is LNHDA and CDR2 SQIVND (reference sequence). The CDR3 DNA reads TGTGCCAGTAGTACTTTACAGGGGGCAAACACTGAAGCTTTCTTT. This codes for CASSTLQGANTEAFF.

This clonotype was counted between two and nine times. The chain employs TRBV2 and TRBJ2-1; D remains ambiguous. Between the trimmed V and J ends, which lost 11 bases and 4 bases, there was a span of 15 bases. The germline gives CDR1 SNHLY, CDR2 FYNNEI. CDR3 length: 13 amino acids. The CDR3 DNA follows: TGTGCCTGCACCGAACCTGCATACAATGAGCAGTTCTTC. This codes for CACTEPAYNEQFF.

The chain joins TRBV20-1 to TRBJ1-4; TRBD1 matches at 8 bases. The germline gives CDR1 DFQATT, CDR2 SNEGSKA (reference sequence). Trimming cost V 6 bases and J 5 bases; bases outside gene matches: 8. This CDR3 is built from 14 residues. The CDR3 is CSASRDRRNEKLFF. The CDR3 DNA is TGCAGTGCCAGCCGGGACAGGAGGAATGAAAAACTGTTTTTT.

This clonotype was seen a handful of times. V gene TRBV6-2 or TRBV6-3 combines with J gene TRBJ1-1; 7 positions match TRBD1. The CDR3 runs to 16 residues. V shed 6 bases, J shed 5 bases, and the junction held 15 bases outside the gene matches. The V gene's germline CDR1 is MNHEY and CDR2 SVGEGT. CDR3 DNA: TGTGCCAGCAGCCTTTCGACGAAGGGGGCATATACTGAAGCTTTCTTT. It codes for CASSLSTKGAYTEAFF.

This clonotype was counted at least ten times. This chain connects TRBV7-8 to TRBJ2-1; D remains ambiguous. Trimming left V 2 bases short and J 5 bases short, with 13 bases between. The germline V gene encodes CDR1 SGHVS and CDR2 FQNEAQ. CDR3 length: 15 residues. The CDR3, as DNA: TGTGCCAGCAGCTTACGGTTCGTATTGGACAATGAGCAGTTCTTC. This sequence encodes CASSLRFVLDNEQFF.

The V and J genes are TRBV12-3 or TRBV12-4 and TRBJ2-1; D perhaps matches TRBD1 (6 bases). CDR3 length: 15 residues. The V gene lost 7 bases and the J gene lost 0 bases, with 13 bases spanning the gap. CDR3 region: CASNRDINSYNEQFF. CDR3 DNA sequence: TGTGCCAGCAACAGGGACATAAACTCCTACAATGAGCAGTTCTTC.

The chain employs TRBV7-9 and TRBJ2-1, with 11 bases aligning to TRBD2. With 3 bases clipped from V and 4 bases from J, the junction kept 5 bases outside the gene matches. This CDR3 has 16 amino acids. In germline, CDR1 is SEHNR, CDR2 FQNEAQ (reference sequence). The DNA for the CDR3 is TGTGCCAGCAGCTTGGTTGTAGCGGGGGGGTACAATGAGCAGTTCTTC. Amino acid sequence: CASSLVVAGGYNEQFF.

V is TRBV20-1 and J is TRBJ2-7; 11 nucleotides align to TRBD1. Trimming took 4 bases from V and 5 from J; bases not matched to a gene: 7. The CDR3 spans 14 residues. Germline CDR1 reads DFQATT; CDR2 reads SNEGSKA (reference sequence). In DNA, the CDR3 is TGCAGTGCTAATAATGGACAGGGGGCTAACGAGCAGTACTTC. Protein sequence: CSANNGQGANEQYF.

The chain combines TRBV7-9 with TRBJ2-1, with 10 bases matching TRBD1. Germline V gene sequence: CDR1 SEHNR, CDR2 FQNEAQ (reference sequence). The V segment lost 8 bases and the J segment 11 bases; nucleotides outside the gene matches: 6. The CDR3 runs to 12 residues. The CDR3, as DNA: TGTGCCAGCGGGACAGGGGTAGTTCAGCAGTTCTTC. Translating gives CASGTGVVQQFF.

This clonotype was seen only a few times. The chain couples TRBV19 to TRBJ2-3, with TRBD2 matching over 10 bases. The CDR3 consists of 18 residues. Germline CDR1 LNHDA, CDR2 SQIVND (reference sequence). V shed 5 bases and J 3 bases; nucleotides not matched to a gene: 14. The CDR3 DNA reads TGTGCCAGTAGTCGCCCCCCACGAACTAGCGGGGCTACAGATACGCAGTATTTT. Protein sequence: CASSRPPRTSGATDTQYF.

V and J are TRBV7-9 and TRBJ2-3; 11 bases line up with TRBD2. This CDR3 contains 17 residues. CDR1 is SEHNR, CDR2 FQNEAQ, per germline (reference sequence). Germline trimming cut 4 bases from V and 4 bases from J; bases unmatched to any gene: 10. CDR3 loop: CASSYLLAGALADTQYF. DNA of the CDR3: TGTGCCAGCAGCTACCTACTAGCGGGAGCCTTAGCAGATACGCAGTATTTT.

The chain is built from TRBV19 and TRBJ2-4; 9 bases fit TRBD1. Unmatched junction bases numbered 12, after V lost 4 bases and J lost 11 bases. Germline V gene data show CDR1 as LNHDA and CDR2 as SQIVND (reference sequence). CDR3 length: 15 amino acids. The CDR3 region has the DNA TGTGCCAGTAGTAGTCCGGACAGGGGATGGTATCTTCAGTACTTC. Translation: CASSSPDRGWYLQYF.

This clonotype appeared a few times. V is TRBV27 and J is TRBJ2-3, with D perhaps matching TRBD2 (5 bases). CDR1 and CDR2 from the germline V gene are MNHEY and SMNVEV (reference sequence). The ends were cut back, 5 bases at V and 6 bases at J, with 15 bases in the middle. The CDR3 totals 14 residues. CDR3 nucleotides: TGTGCCAGCAGTATCGAGAGGGCCTGGGATACGCAGTATTTT. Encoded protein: CASSIERAWDTQYF.

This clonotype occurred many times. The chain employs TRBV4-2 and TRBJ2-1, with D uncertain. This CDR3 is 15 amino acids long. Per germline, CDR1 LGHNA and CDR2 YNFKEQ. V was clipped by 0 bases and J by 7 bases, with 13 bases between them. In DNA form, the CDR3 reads TGTGCCAGCAGCCAAGACCCAATGGCGGAAAATGAGCAGTTCTTC. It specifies CASSQDPMAENEQFF.

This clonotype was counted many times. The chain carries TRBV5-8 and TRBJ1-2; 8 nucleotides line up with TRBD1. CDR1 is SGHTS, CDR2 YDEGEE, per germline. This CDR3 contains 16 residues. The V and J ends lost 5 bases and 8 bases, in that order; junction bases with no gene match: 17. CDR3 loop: CASRWAAWTGRGGYTF. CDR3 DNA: TGTGCCAGCAGGTGGGCGGCCTGGACAGGGAGAGGAGGCTACACCTTC.